Below, 5 T cell receptor beta chains from the same sample are listed, as sequenced in a study of shared clonotypes between healthy human individuals (dated by TCRdb to 2018 to 2021). Libraries were prepared through the immunoSEQ multiplex PCR assay. As stored in TCRdb, this immuneACCESS dataset retains in-frame rearrangements with V and J assigned. A fraction of the clones does not appear; measured against another copy, unresolved V genes explain less than half of the discrepancy, and the remainder lacks a known reason. The sample profile shows about 1.1 million clones; more than 75% of them were found once. The ten largest account for approximately 0.56% of the sample. Sequencing used memory CD4+ T cells from PBMCs. According to the study, the label for this sample's cell subset or site signals: CD45RA-negative fraction. Receptors originate from a man aged 18 to 35 in good health. Some clones in this sample may be carry-over from other donors' samples.

This CDR3 is CASSLGAQATGELFF. CDR3 DNA: TGCGCCAGCAGCTTGGGGGCTCAGGCCACCGGGGAGCTGTTTTTT. The V and J genes are TRBV5-1 and TRBJ2-2; D is ambiguous. Germline V CDR1 and CDR2: SGHRS, YFSETQ. V lost 0 bases to trimming and J lost 4 bases, with 10 bases between them. The CDR3 spans 15 residues.

This chain links TRBV27 with TRBJ1-1; D is ambiguous. V lost 0 bases and J lost 1, with 9 bases in between. Germline assignment: CDR1 MNHEY and CDR2 SMNVEV (reference sequence). This CDR3 has 15 amino acids. CDR3 DNA sequence: TGTGCCAGCAGTTTATCGCGCAGATCGAACACTGAAGCTTTCTTT. Protein sequence: CASSLSRRSNTEAFF.

The V call is TRBV30, the J call TRBJ2-1, with 9 nucleotides matching TRBD2. J lost 5 bases, V lost 1 base, and 9 bases had no gene match. Germline loops: CDR1 GTSNPN, CDR2 SVGIG (reference sequence). This CDR3 region has 16 residues. In DNA form, the CDR3 reads TGTGCCTGGAGTGCCCCGGGACTAGCCATAAACAATGAGCAGTTCTTC. As protein: CAWSAPGLAINNEQFF.

This clone was seen more than once but under ten times. V usage is TRBV28 and J usage is TRBJ2-3, with TRBD2 identical over 15 bases. V lost 4 bases and J lost 5; bases outside the gene matches: 7. The CDR3 is 17 amino acids. The V gene's germline CDR1 is MDHEN and CDR2 SYDVKM. Here the CDR3 DNA reads TGTGCCAGCAGTTCGATCCGGACTAGCGGGAGGGTAGATACGCAGTATTTT. Its translation is CASSSIRTSGRVDTQYF.

This clone appeared once. The J gene is TRBJ1-4, the V gene TRBV6-6; 8 bases line up with TRBD1. With V trimmed by 6 bases and J by 5 bases, 2 bases remained unmatched. From germline, CDR1 is MNHNY and CDR2 SVGAGI (reference sequence). This CDR3 region has 13 residues. The CDR3 sequence: CASRRTGNEKLFF. CDR3 DNA sequence: TGTGCCAGCAGGAGGACAGGGAATGAAAAACTGTTTTTT.